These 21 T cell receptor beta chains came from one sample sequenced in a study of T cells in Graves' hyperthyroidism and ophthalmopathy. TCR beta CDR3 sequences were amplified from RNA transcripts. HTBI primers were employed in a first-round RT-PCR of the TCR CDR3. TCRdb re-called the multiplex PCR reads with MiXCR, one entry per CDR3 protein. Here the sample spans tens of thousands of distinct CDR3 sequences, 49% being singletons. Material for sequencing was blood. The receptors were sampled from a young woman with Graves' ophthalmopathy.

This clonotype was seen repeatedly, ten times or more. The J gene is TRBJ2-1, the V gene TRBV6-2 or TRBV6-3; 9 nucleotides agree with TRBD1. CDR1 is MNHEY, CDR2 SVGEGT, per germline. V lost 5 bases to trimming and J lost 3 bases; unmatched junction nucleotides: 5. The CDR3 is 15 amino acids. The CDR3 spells CASSNPGQGYNEQFF. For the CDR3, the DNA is TGTGCCAGCAGTAACCCGGGACAGGGCTACAATGAGCAGTTCTTC.

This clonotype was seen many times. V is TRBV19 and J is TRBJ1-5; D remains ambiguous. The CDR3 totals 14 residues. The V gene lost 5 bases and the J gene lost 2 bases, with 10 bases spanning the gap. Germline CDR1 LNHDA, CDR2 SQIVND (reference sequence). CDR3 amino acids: CASSRVAGNQPQHF. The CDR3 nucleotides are TGTGCCAGTAGTCGGGTGGCAGGCAATCAGCCCCAGCATTTT.

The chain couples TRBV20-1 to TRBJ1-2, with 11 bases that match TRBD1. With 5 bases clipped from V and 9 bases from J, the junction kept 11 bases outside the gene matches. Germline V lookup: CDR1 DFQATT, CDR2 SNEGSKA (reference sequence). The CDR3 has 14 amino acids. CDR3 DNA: TGCAGTGCTCCCAGGACAGGGGGCGCGGGAAGCTACACCTTC. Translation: CSAPRTGGAGSYTF.

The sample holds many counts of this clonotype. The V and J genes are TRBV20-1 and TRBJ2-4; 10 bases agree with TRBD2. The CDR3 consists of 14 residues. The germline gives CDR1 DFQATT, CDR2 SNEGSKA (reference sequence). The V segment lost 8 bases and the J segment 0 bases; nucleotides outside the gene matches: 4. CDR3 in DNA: TGCAGTCCACTAGCGGGACTAGCCAAAAACATTCAGTACTTC. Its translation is CSPLAGLAKNIQYF.

The CDR3 bases are TGTGCCAGCAGCCAACCTACAGGGGTGAGTGGTACGGAGACCCAGTACTTC. It codes for CASSQPTGVSGTETQYF. V usage is TRBV3-1 and J usage is TRBJ2-5; 7 bases agree with TRBD1. V gave up 2 bases and J gave up 5 bases; unmatched junction bases: 14. This CDR3 comprises 17 residues. Per germline, CDR1 LGHDT and CDR2 YNNKEL (reference sequence).

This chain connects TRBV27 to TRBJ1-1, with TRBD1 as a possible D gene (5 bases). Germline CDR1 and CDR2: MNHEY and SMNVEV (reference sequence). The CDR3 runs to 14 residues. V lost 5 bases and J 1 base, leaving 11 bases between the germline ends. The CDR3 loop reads CASSPAGGNTEAFF. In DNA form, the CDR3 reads TGTGCCAGCAGTCCCGCGGGGGGGAACACTGAAGCTTTCTTT.

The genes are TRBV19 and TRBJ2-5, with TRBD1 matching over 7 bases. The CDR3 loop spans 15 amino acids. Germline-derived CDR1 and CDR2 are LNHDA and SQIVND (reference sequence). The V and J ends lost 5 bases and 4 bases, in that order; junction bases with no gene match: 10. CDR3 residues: CASSSSTGFLETQYF. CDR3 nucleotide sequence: TGTGCCAGTAGTTCCTCGACAGGGTTCTTAGAGACCCAGTACTTC.

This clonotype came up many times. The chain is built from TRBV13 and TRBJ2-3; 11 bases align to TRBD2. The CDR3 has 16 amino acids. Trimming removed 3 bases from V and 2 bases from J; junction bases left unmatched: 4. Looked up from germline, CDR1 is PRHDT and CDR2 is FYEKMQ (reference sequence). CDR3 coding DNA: TGTGCCAGCAGCTTTAGTAGCGGGAGGGCCACAGATACGCAGTATTTT. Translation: CASSFSSGRATDTQYF.

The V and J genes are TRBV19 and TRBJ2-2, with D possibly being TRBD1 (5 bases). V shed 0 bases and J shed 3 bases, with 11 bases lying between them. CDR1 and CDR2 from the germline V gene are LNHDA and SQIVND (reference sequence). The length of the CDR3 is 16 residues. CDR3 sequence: CASSIDLGRDTGELFF. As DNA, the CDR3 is TGTGCCAGTAGTATAGATCTGGGGCGAGACACCGGGGAGCTGTTTTTT.

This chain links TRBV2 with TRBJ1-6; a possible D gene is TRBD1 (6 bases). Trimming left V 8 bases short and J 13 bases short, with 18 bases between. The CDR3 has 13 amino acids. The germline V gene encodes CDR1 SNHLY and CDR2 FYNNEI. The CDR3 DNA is TGTGCCAGCTGCATCCGGGACACAACGCCCCTCCACTTT. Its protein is CASCIRDTTPLHF. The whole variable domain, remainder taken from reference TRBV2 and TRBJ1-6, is EPEVTQTPSHQVTQMGQEVILRCVPISNHLYFYWYRQILGQKVEFLVSFYNNEISEKSEIFDDQFSVERPDGSNFTLKIRSTKLEDSAMYFCASCIRDTTPLHFGNGTRLTVT.

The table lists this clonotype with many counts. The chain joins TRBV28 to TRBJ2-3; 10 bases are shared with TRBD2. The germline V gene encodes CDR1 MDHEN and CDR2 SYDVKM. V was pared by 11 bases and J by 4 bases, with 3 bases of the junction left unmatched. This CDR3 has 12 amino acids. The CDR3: CALAGEADTQYF. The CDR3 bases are TGTGCCCTAGCGGGAGAGGCAGATACGCAGTATTTT.

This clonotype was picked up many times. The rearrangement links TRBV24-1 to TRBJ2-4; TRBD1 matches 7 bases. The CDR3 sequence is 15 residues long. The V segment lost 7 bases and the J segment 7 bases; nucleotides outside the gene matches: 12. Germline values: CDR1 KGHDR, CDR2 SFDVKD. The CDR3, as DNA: TGTGCCACCAGCGATCCGGGACCCAGGGGGAACATTCAGTACTTC. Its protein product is CATSDPGPRGNIQYF.

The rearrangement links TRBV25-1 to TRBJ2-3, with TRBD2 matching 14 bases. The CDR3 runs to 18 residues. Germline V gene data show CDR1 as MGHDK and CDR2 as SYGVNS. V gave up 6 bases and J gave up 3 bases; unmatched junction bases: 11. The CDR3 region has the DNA TGTGCCAGCAGCGTACCGGGACTAGCGGGAGTCTCTACAGATACGCAGTATTTT. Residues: CASSVPGLAGVSTDTQYF.

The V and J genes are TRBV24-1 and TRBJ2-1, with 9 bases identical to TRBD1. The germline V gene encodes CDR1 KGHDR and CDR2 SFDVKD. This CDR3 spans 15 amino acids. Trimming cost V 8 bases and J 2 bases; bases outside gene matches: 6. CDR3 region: CATTSGTGTYNEQFF. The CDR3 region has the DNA TGTGCCACCACCTCCGGGACAGGGACCTACAATGAGCAGTTCTTC.

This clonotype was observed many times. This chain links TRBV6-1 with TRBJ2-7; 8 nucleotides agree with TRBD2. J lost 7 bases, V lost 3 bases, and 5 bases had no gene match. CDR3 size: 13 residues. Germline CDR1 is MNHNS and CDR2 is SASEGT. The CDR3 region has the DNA TGTGCCAGCAGTGAGCGGGGGGCGGGGGAGCAGTACTTC. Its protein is CASSERGAGEQYF.

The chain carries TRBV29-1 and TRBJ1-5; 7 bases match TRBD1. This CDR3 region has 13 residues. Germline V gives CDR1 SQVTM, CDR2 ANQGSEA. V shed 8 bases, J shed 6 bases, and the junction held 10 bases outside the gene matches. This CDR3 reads CSSDREGPQPQHF. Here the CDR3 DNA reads TGCAGCAGTGACAGGGAGGGACCTCAGCCCCAGCATTTT.

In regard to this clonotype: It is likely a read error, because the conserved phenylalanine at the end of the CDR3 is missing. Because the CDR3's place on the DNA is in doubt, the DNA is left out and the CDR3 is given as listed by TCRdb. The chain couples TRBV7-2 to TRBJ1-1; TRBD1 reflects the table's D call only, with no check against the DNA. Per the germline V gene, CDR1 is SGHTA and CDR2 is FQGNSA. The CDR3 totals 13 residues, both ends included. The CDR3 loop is CASSTGLGDEAYL.

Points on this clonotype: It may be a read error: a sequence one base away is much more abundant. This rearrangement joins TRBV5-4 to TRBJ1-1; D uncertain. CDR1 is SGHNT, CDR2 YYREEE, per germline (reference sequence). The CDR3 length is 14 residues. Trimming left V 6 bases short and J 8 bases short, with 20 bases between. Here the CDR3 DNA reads TGTGCCAGCAACTTTGGCCGAACCGCCTACGAAGCTTTCTTT. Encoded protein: CASNFGRTAYEAFF.

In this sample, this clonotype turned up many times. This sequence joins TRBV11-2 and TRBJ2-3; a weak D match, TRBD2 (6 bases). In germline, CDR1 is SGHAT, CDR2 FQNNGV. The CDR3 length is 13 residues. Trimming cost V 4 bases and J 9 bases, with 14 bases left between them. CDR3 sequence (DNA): TGTGCCAGCAGCTCCTCCGGGACTCCAACGCAGTATTTT. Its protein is CASSSSGTPTQYF.

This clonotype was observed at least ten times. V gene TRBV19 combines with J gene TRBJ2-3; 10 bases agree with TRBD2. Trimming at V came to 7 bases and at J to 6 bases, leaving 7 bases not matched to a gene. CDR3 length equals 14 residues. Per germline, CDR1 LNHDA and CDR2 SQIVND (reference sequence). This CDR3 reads CASKLAGIDDTQYF. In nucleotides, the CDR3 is TGTGCCAGTAAACTAGCGGGAATAGACGATACGCAGTATTTT.

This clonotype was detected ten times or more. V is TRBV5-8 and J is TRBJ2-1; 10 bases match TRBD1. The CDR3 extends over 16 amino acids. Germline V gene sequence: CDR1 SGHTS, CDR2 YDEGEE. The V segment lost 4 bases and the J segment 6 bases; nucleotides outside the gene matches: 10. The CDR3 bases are TGTGCCAGCAGCGCGAAGGACAGGGGGGAACTCAATGAGCAGTTCTTC. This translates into CASSAKDRGELNEQFF. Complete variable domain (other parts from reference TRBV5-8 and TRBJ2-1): EAGVTQSPTHLIKTRGQQATLRCSPISGHTSVYWYQQALGLGLQFLLWYDEGEERNRGNFPPRFSGRQFPNYSSELNVNALELEDSALYLCASSAKDRGELNEQFFGPGTRLTVL.